Sequencing of this T cell receptor beta chain was carried out in a study of OX40 agonist ivuxolimab in advanced cancers. Overall study: Every 2 weeks, patients received ivuxolimab intravenously, dosed at 0.01 to 10 mg/kg. Patients with prior anti-PD-1, anti-PD-L1 or anti-CTLA-4 therapy were eligible; approximately 40% had some.

Assay used: immunoSEQ multiplex PCR; TCRdb lists only in-frame clones, some missing. This table holds about 90,000 clones, around 90% found once. The CDR3 is 18 amino acids. V dropped 5 bases and J dropped 4; count of bases not matched to a gene: 14. In germline, CDR1 is MNHEY, CDR2 SMNVEV (reference sequence). It was autoimmune disease history or systemic immunosuppression that excluded patients. The source of this sequence is an adult with an advanced solid tumor such as melanoma, head and neck, liver or kidney cancer. The material was CD4+ or CD8+ T cells sorted from blood, obtained in a trial of the OX40 agonist ivuxolimab. V gene TRBV27 combines with J gene TRBJ2-2; TRBD2 matches 9 bases. The CDR3 DNA follows: TGTGCCAGCAGTAACCATTGGAGCGGGAGGCGTGGCACCGGGGAGCTGTTTTTT. Its translation: CASSNHWSGRRGTGELFF.